This entry concerns a single TCR beta chain. Its antigen remains unidentified. With 3 bases removed from V and 1 base from J, the gap between germline ends came to 15 bases. This CDR3 comprises 16 residues. The germline CDR1 and CDR2 sequences are LGHNT and FRNRAP. This record comes from a study of OX40 agonist ivuxolimab in advanced cancers. Looking at the study overall: The diagnoses of dose-escalation patients were hepatocellular carcinoma, melanoma, renal cell or head and neck cancer. Participants, 82.7% male, averaged roughly 60 years of age, ranging from about 23 to 80.

Autoimmune disease history or systemic immunosuppression led to patients being barred. Study-level points and caveats: Clones of CD4+ and CD8+ blood T cells grew by week 6 at doses of 0.1 to 3.0 mg/kg.

Libraries were prepared by immunoSEQ multiplex PCR; TCRdb keeps only in-frame clonotypes and omits some of them. The sample has 35,000 to 50,000 clones, more than 70% seen once; the top ten hold less than 25%. The chain uses TRBV12-5 and TRBJ1-1; TRBD1 might be the D (6 bases). The specimen was CD4+ or CD8+ T cells sorted from blood, collected in a trial of the OX40 agonist ivuxolimab. The clonotype was recovered from an adult with an advanced solid tumor such as melanoma, head and neck, liver or kidney cancer. The chain's CDR3 is CASGFGVGAENTEAFF. The CDR3 nucleotides are TGTGCTAGTGGTTTTGGGGTGGGGGCAGAGAACACTGAAGCTTTCTTT. Looking up the rest from reference TRBV12-5 and TRBJ1-1 gives the full variable domain: DARVTQTPRHKVTEMGQEVTMRCQPILGHNTVFWYRQTMMQGLELLAYFRNRAPLDDSGMPKDRFSAEMPDATLATLKIQPSEPRDSAVYFCASGFGVGAENTEAFFGQGTRLTVV.